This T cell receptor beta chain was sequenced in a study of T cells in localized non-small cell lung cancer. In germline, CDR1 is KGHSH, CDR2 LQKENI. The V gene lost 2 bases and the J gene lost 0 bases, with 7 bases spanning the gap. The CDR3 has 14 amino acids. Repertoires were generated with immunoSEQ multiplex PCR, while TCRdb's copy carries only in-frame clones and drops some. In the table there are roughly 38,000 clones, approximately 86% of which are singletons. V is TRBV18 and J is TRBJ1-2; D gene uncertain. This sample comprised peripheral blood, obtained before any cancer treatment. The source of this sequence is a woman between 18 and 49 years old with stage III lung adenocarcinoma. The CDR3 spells CASSPGDSNYGYTF. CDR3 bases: TGTGCCAGCTCACCAGGAGATTCTAACTATGGCTACACCTTC. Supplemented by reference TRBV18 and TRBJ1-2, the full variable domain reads NAGVMQNPRHLVRRRGQEARLRCSPMKGHSHVYWYRQLPEEGLKFMVYLQKENIIDESGMPKERFSAEFPKEGPSILRIQQVVRGDSAAYFCASSPGDSNYGYTFGSGTRLTVV.